The 32 T cell receptor beta chains in this list originate from one sample, sequenced in a study of vaccination effects on CD4 cells after COVID-19. The table came from immunoSEQ multiplex PCR; TCRdb's copy has only in-frame clones and leaves some out. The sample has 65,000 or so clones, 76% seen once. Peptide-pool stimulation followed by sequencing identified expanded antigen-specific CD4+ clonotypes in the ViraFEST assay. Isolation of CD4+ T cells took place after less than twelve days of culture. Nobody among the vaccine recipients had prior SARS-CoV-2 infection (nucleocapsid antibodies were negative). No cognate antigen is known for these TCRs. The specimen was CD4+ T cells from PBMCs cultured with HCoV-NL63 spike peptides, collected before COVID-19 vaccination. Receptors originate from a human donor who received a COVID-19 vaccine.

The chain employs TRBV4-2 and TRBJ1-2; D is unresolved. The CDR3 contains 13 residues. The germline V and J ends were trimmed by 3 bases and 2 bases, with 7 bases remaining between them. Germline V gene data show CDR1 as LGHNA and CDR2 as YNFKEQ. The CDR3 DNA is TGTGCCAGCAGCCACGGGCTCAACTATGGCTACACCTTC. It encodes CASSHGLNYGYTF.

This chain uses TRBV24-1 with TRBJ2-5; a possible D gene is TRBD2 (6 bases). This CDR3 is built from 15 residues. CDR1 KGHDR and CDR2 SFDVKD come from the germline V gene. Trimming took 4 bases from V and 5 from J, leaving 16 bases between them. DNA for the CDR3: TGTGCCACCAGTGACCCGGGGACGGCGGGGGAGACCCAGTACTTC. Its translation: CATSDPGTAGETQYF.

J is TRBJ2-1 and V is TRBV7-3; 11 bases are a match to TRBD2. The germline gives CDR1 SGHTA, CDR2 FQGTGA. This CDR3 is built from 15 residues. The V gene end was trimmed by 3 bases and the J gene end by 5 bases; junction bases not matched to a gene: 3. CDR3 amino acids: CASSFSGGENNEQFF. The DNA for the CDR3 is TGTGCCAGCAGCTTTAGCGGGGGGGAAAACAATGAGCAGTTCTTC. Combining the CDR3 with reference TRBV7-3 and TRBJ2-1 gives the whole variable domain GAGVSQTPSNKVTEKGKYVELRCDPISGHTALYWYRQSLGQGPEFLIYFQGTGAADDSGLPNDRFFAVRPEGSVSTLKIQRTERGDSAVYLCASSFSGGENNEQFFGPGTRLTVL.

This clone appeared a few times. The rearrangement joins TRBV28 to TRBJ1-2, with TRBD1 identical over 7 bases. Germline V gene sequence: CDR1 MDHEN, CDR2 SYDVKM. This CDR3 has 14 residues. Losses at the gene ends were 7 bases for V and 6 bases for J; bases not matched to a gene: 11. This chain's CDR3 is CASKSQTGLDGYTF. Written as DNA, the CDR3 is TGTGCCAGCAAATCGCAGACAGGGCTGGATGGCTACACCTTC.

A single count supports this clone. The chain couples TRBV7-3 to TRBJ1-4; a weak D match, TRBD1 (6 bases). The germline V gene encodes CDR1 SGHTA and CDR2 FQGTGA. Trimming removed 7 bases at V and 5 bases at J, with 20 bases between. The CDR3 is made up of 16 amino acids. CDR3 protein: CASTSHPGTQNEKLFF. For the CDR3, the DNA is TGTGCCAGCACCTCGCATCCCGGGACACAGAATGAAAAACTGTTTTTT.

The chain combines TRBV6-1 with TRBJ2-1; TRBD2 agrees at 11 bases. In germline, CDR1 is MNHNS, CDR2 SASEGT. The CDR3 loop spans 16 amino acids. With V trimmed by 4 bases and J by 4 bases, 6 bases remained unmatched. The CDR3 DNA reads as TGTGCCAGCAGTGGTCGGCTAGCGGGGGGATACAATGAGCAGTTCTTC. As protein: CASSGRLAGGYNEQFF.

This sequence joins TRBV24-1 and TRBJ1-5, with D possibly being TRBD1 (6 bases). Trimming removed 1 base at V and 0 bases at J, with 12 bases between. The germline V gene encodes CDR1 KGHDR and CDR2 SFDVKD. This CDR3 is 17 amino acids long. The CDR3 DNA reads TGTGCCACCAGTGATTTCTCTAACAGGGTTAGCAATCAGCCCCAGCATTTT. Translation: CATSDFSNRVSNQPQHF.

V is TRBV9 and J is TRBJ1-2; D not certain. V lost 3 bases, J lost 4 bases, and 10 bases lay in between. Per the germline V gene, CDR1 is SGDLS and CDR2 is YYNGEE. The CDR3 is 13 amino acids. CDR3 region: CASSGESFYGYTF. In DNA, the CDR3 is TGTGCCAGCAGCGGGGAGTCCTTCTATGGCTACACCTTC.

This chain uses TRBV27 with TRBJ1-2; D possibly corresponds to TRBD1 (5 bases). Trimming cost V 6 bases and J 3 bases, with 11 bases left between them. Germline V CDR1 and CDR2: MNHEY, SMNVEV (reference sequence). This CDR3 has 13 residues. CDR3 DNA: TGTGCCAGCAGCCTCGAGGGACACTATGGCTACACCTTC. Its translation is CASSLEGHYGYTF.

The chain joins TRBV7-2 to TRBJ1-4, with 7 bases lining up with TRBD1. Germline V gene sequence: CDR1 SGHTA, CDR2 FQGNSA. The V segment lost 4 bases and the J segment 0 bases; nucleotides outside the gene matches: 5. The CDR3 runs 16 residues. For the CDR3, the DNA is TGTGCCAGCAGCTCGACAGGGACCGCAACTAATGAAAAACTGTTTTTT. It is translated as CASSSTGTATNEKLFF.

This clone was detected only once. The chain joins TRBV28 to TRBJ2-3; 8 bases align to TRBD2. This CDR3 has 13 amino acids. Unmatched junction bases numbered 7, after V lost 8 bases and J lost 6 bases. Per the germline V gene, CDR1 is MDHEN and CDR2 is SYDVKM. CDR3 sequence reads: CASDGGGPDTQYF. The CDR3 nucleotides are TGTGCCAGCGACGGGGGGGGCCCGGATACGCAGTATTTT.

This rearrangement joins TRBV2 to TRBJ1-1, with D tentatively TRBD1 (5 bases). V lost 3 bases and J 5 bases, leaving 13 bases between the germline ends. The CDR3 consists of 14 residues. Germline V gives CDR1 SNHLY, CDR2 FYNNEI. The CDR3 region has the DNA TGTGCCAGCAGTGATGCGGGGGGGAGAACTGAAGCTTTCTTT. It is translated as CASSDAGGRTEAFF.

The V call is TRBV9, the J call TRBJ1-6, with D tentatively TRBD1 (5 bases). The V gene's germline CDR1 is SGDLS and CDR2 YYNGEE. CDR3 length: 15 amino acids. V was shortened by 1 base and J by 3 bases, with 8 bases between the two germline ends. CDR3 amino acids: CASSVRDGYNSPLHF. In nucleotides, the CDR3 is TGTGCCAGCAGCGTACGGGACGGCTATAATTCACCCCTCCACTTT.

This clone was recorded a few times. The chain employs TRBV3-1 (or the pseudogene TRBV3-2) and TRBJ1-2; D gene unclear. This CDR3 is built from 14 residues. The V and J ends lost 0 bases and 8 bases respectively, with 13 bases between them. Per the germline V gene, CDR1 is LGHDT and CDR2 is YNNKEL (reference sequence). CDR3 protein: CASSQDRWEEGYTF. CDR3 coding DNA: TGTGCCAGCAGCCAAGATAGGTGGGAAGAGGGCTACACCTTC.

Only one count was recorded for this clone. The V call is TRBV19, the J call TRBJ2-3, with 8 bases lining up with TRBD1. Per the germline V gene, CDR1 is LNHDA and CDR2 is SQIVND (reference sequence). CDR3 length: 16 amino acids. The J segment lost 6 bases and the V segment lost 8 bases, leaving 16 bases of the junction unmatched. For the CDR3, the DNA is TGTGCCAGTTCTCAACTCGGACAGGGACGGCGCGATACGCAGTATTTT. This sequence encodes CASSQLGQGRRDTQYF.

With regard to this clone: Different DNA sequences within this sample yield the same CDR3. This chain connects TRBV5-1 to TRBJ2-4, with 8 bases aligning to TRBD1. V dropped 2 bases and J dropped 0; count of bases not matched to a gene: 4. The length of the CDR3 is 16 residues. From germline, CDR1 is SGHRS and CDR2 YFSETQ. CDR3 nucleotides: TGCGCCAGCAGCTTATGGACAGGGCTAGCCAAAAACATTCAGTACTTC. This translates into CASSLWTGLAKNIQYF.

V usage is TRBV28 and J usage is TRBJ1-5; 10 nucleotides align to TRBD1. The V segment lost 2 bases and the J segment 3 bases; nucleotides outside the gene matches: 4. Germline CDR1 is MDHEN and CDR2 is SYDVKM. The CDR3 consists of 16 residues. The CDR3 protein is CASSLRQGAINQPQHF. The CDR3 nucleotides are TGTGCCAGCAGTTTACGACAGGGGGCGATCAATCAGCCCCAGCATTTT.

A few counts support this clone. This rearrangement joins TRBV7-9 to TRBJ1-3, with no clear D. The CDR3 is 14 residues long. The V end was cut by 4 bases, the J end by 1 base, with 8 bases between. Germline V gene sequence: CDR1 SEHNR, CDR2 FQNEAQ (reference sequence). CDR3 coding DNA: TGTGCCAGCAGCTGGTCACAGTCTGGAAACACCATATATTTT. Translation gives CASSWSQSGNTIYF.

The rearrangement links TRBV7-2 to TRBJ1-3; D is possibly TRBD1 (6 bases). CDR3 length: 16 amino acids. Between the trimmed V and J ends, which lost 4 bases and 2 bases, there was a span of 15 bases. Germline V gene lookup returns CDR1 SGHTA and CDR2 FQGNSA. DNA of the CDR3: TGTGCCAGCAGCTCCGCGGCGGGGGGCGCTGGAAACACCATATATTTT. Translating it yields CASSSAAGGAGNTIYF.

The chain is built from TRBV2 and TRBJ2-6, with D possibly being TRBD1 (6 bases). The CDR3 totals 16 residues. V shed 4 bases and J shed 1 base, with 11 bases lying between them. Germline CDR1 SNHLY, CDR2 FYNNEI. CDR3 protein: CASSVNRVSGANVLTF. In DNA, the CDR3 is TGTGCCAGCAGTGTTAACAGGGTATCTGGGGCCAACGTCCTGACTTTC.

The rearrangement joins TRBV24-1 to TRBJ2-1; either TRBD1 or TRBD2 may supply D (6 bases each). Germline CDR1 KGHDR, CDR2 SFDVKD. With 5 bases removed from V and 1 base from J, the gap between germline ends came to 8 bases. This CDR3 is 14 amino acids long. This CDR3 is CATSAGASYNEQFF. The CDR3 bases are TGTGCCACCAGTGCGGGGGCTTCCTACAATGAGCAGTTCTTC.

This clone was picked up a small number of times. The gene calls are TRBV24-1 and TRBJ2-2; possible D gene TRBD1, 6 bases. The germline gives CDR1 KGHDR, CDR2 SFDVKD. CDR3 length equals 12 residues. V was cut by 5 bases and J by 9 bases, with 9 bases left in between. The CDR3 region is CATSGGHRELFF. The CDR3 DNA is TGTGCCACCAGTGGGGGACACCGGGAGCTGTTTTTT.

This chain connects TRBV6-5 to TRBJ2-5, with unresolved D. V lost 2 bases and J lost 1, with 11 bases in between. Germline loops: CDR1 MNHEY, CDR2 SVGAGI. CDR3 length: 15 amino acids. CDR3 residues: CASSYTRQSQETQYF. The CDR3 nucleotides are TGTGCCAGCAGTTACACCAGACAAAGCCAAGAGACCCAGTACTTC.

The chain recombines TRBV5-1 with TRBJ2-1, with TRBD1 identical over 9 bases. After removal of 4 bases from V and 8 bases from J, the junction contained 7 bases not matched to a gene. This CDR3 has 14 amino acids. Germline V lookup: CDR1 SGHRS, CDR2 YFSETQ. The CDR3 nucleotides are TGCGCCAGCAGCCCCGACAGGGGGTGGGATGAGCAGTTCTTC. Amino acids: CASSPDRGWDEQFF.

The V gene is TRBV12-3 or TRBV12-4, the J gene TRBJ1-2, with D perhaps matching TRBD1 (5 bases). Trimming pared 7 bases from V and 4 bases from J, leaving 13 bases between. CDR3 length equals 13 residues. CDR3 coding DNA: TGTGCCAGCACCGAACAGGAATTCTATGGCTACACCTTC. Translated: CASTEQEFYGYTF.

The DNA for the CDR3 is TGTGCCAGCAGCCTCCGGGACAGGGAGGCTGGCTACACCTTC. This translates into CASSLRDREAGYTF. This rearrangement joins TRBV6-1 to TRBJ1-2; TRBD1 agrees at 9 bases. V was pared by 6 bases and J by 7 bases, with 9 bases of the junction left unmatched. The CDR3 is 14 amino acids. Germline lookup yields CDR1 MNHNS and CDR2 SASEGT.

The V and J genes are TRBV7-3 and TRBJ2-5, with TRBD2 matching over 10 bases. The CDR3 has 14 residues. Germline trimming cut 6 bases from V and 7 bases from J; bases unmatched to any gene: 8. The germline gives CDR1 SGHTA, CDR2 FQGTGA. CDR3 residues: CASRTSGSGGTQYF. CDR3 bases: TGTGCCAGCAGGACTAGCGGGTCGGGGGGGACCCAGTACTTC. The complete variable domain, with remaining parts taken from reference TRBV7-3 and TRBJ2-5, reads GAGVSQTPSNKVTEKGKYVELRCDPISGHTALYWYRQSLGQGPEFLIYFQGTGAADDSGLPNDRFFAVRPEGSVSTLKIQRTERGDSAVYLCASRTSGSGGTQYFGPGTRLLVL.

The V gene is TRBV5-1, the J gene TRBJ1-6, with a weak D call TRBD1 (6 bases). Trimming left V 3 bases short and J 5 bases short, with 12 bases between. The length of the CDR3 is 15 residues. Germline CDR1 reads SGHRS; CDR2 reads YFSETQ. CDR3 loop: CASSWAGQNNSPLHF. CDR3 sequence (DNA): TGCGCCAGCAGCTGGGCCGGACAGAATAATTCACCCCTCCACTTT.

This clone came up once. J is TRBJ1-2 and V is TRBV20-1; D is unclear. This CDR3 region has 11 residues. Germline CDR1 and CDR2: DFQATT and SNEGSKA (reference sequence). Deletions cut 3 bases from V and 8 bases from J, with 10 bases between. CDR3 coding DNA: TGCAGTGCTAGTATAGGGCACGGCTACACCTTC. Amino acids: CSASIGHGYTF.

There are a few counts of this clone. This chain connects TRBV2 to TRBJ1-2; 7 bases map to TRBD1. This CDR3 contains 14 residues. The ends lost 2 bases at V and 8 bases at J; junction bases unmatched: 8. Germline CDR1 SNHLY, CDR2 FYNNEI. The DNA of the CDR3 is TGTGCCAGCAGTGAATGGTGGGACAGAGGGGGCTACACCTTC. Residues: CASSEWWDRGGYTF.

The V call is TRBV30, the J call TRBJ2-3; D gene uncertain. Trimming shortened V by 4 bases and J by 6 bases, and 11 bases separated the two germline ends. The germline CDR1 and CDR2 sequences are GTSNPN and SVGIG (reference sequence). CDR3 length: 12 residues. CDR3 sequence: CAWTGVGDTQYF. The DNA of the CDR3 is TGTGCCTGGACAGGCGTCGGGGATACGCAGTATTTT.

This clone was counted a few times. This sequence joins TRBV7-2 and TRBJ2-6; 11 bases align to TRBD2. The CDR3 extends over 18 amino acids. J lost 2 bases, V lost 0 bases, and 3 bases had no gene match. Looked up from germline, CDR1 is SGHTA and CDR2 is FQGNSA. The CDR3 nucleotides read TGTGCCAGCAGCTTAGCTAGCGGGGGGGCTCCTGGGGCCAACGTCCTGACTTTC. Translating gives CASSLASGGAPGANVLTF.